The rows below give T cell receptor beta chains drawn from one sample of a study of blood T cells in healthy people across ages. TCRdb re-analysed the 5' RACE reads in MiXCR, keeping a single row per CDR3 protein. The profile shows 650,000 to 1,000,000 distinct CDR3 sequences, more than 35% of them singletons. Sequenced material: blood. These receptor sequences come from a man at least 80 years old in good health. CDR3s include the opening cysteine and the closing phenylalanine or tryptophan. Fields, in order: clone size, V gene, D gene, J gene, CDR3 DNA, CDR3 protein. The D gene is left open where the match is weak. For some rows the clone size is stated as once, few or many, or as a class when expanded; others skip it.

>few|TRBV7-9|TRBD1|TRBJ1-2
TGTGCCAGCAGCCCGACAGGGATTGGCTACACCTTC
CASSPTGIGYTF
>NA|TRBV20-1|NA|TRBJ1-2
TGCAGTGCTAGAGATAGGGCTAACTATGGCTACACCTTC
CSARDRANYGYTF
>once|TRBV9|NA|TRBJ2-5
TGTGCCAGCAGCGTAGGGGGTGGCGGGCCCAGCTCCTACAATGAGCAGTACTTC
CASSVGGGGPSSYNEQYF
>NA|TRBV18|NA|TRBJ2-1
TGTGCCAGCTCACCAGCAGCGGAAGGGGAAAATGAGCAGTTCTTC
CASSPAAEGENEQFF
>NA|TRBV2|NA|TRBJ2-5
TGTGCCAGCAGTGAAGGTTTGGAAGGGTGTGAGACCCAGTACTTC
CASSEGLEGCETQYF
>few|TRBV20-1|NA|TRBJ1-5
TGCAGTGCTAGTTCGCAGCTATATAGCAATCAGCCCCAGCATTTT
CSASSQLYSNQPQHF
>NA|TRBV5-1|TRBD2|TRBJ2-1
TGCGCCAGCAGCCGGGGACTAGCGGAAAGCTCCTACAATGAGCAGTTCTTC
CASSRGLAESSYNEQFF
>few|TRBV5-1|TRBD1|TRBJ2-3
TGCGCCAGCAGGTCCGGTGGGACAGGGCCCACAGATACGCAGTATTTT
CASRSGGTGPTDTQYF
>once|TRBV5-6|NA|TRBJ2-5
TGTGCCAGCAGCTTGGTGGGCATCGGACAGCAAGAGACCCAGTACTTC
CASSLVGIGQQETQYF
>NA|TRBV20-1|NA|TRBJ2-5
TGCAGTGCTAGTTCCGGACGATTCCAAGAGACCCAGTACTTC
CSASSGRFQETQYF
>few|TRBV20-1|TRBD2|TRBJ2-7
TGCAGTGCTATCGGACTAGCGAGCGAGCAGTACTTC
CSAIGLASEQYF
>few|TRBV12-3/TRBV12-4|TRBD1|TRBJ2-7
TGTGCCAGCAATTCGGGACAGGGGCGTCGCGAGCAGTACTTC
CASNSGQGRREQYF
>few|TRBV10-3|NA|TRBJ1-2
TGTGCCATCAGCGTACAGGCCTCCGAGGGCGTCTACACCTTC
CAISVQASEGVYTF
>NA|TRBV12-3/TRBV12-4|NA|TRBJ1-1
TGTGCCAGCAGAAGACTCGACACTGAAGCTTTCTTT
CASRRLDTEAFF
>NA|TRBV6-2/TRBV6-3|NA|TRBJ1-4
TGTGCCAGCAGCGACGGGACACAGAATGAAAAACTGTTTTTT
CASSDGTQNEKLFF
>many|TRBV11-2|TRBD2|TRBJ2-3
TGTGCCAGCAGCCAAGGACTAGCGGGATGGGACACAGATACGCAGTATTTT
CASSQGLAGWDTDTQYF
>few|TRBV20-1|TRBD1|TRBJ2-7
TGCAGTGCTAGAGACTGGACAGGGGAGGAACAGTACTTC
CSARDWTGEEQYF
>NA|TRBV6-1|NA|TRBJ2-5
TGTGCCAGCAGCCAAGAAAGGGGGGGGGAGACCCAGTACTTC
CASSQERGGETQYF
>NA|TRBV24-1|NA|TRBJ2-1
TGTGCTACCAGTGATCCAGGGTATCACAACAATGAGCAGTTCTTC
CATSDPGYHNNEQFF
>NA|TRBV10-3|NA|TRBJ2-1
TGTGCCATCAAAAGGGACGCGATAAACAATGAGCAGTTCTTC
CAIKRDAINNEQFF
>many|TRBV7-2|NA|TRBJ2-3
TGTGCCAGCAGTTTTCGACCGAGAGGGAACACAGATACGCAGTATTTT
CASSFRPRGNTDTQYF
>few|TRBV14|TRBD1|TRBJ1-2
TGTGCCAGCAGCCCGGGGACAGATCTCTATGGCTACACCTTC
CASSPGTDLYGYTF
>few|TRBV3-1|TRBD2|TRBJ2-7
TGTGCCAGCAGCCCGACCGGGACTAGCGGGAGAGTGCAGTACTTC
CASSPTGTSGRVQYF
>once|TRBV29-1|NA|TRBJ2-3
TGCAGCGTTGAGGGATCGGCCACAGATACGCAGTATTTT
CSVEGSATDTQYF
>NA|TRBV6-2/TRBV6-3|TRBD2|TRBJ2-1
TGTGCCAGCAGTTACCCCCCTAGCGGGAGCGGCGATGAGCAGTTCTTC
CASSYPPSGSGDEQFF
>many|TRBV7-2|NA|TRBJ2-5
TGTGCCAGCAGCTTCTCAGCGGAGACCCAGTACTTC
CASSFSAETQYF
>NA|TRBV6-1|NA|TRBJ2-7
TGTGCCAGCAGTGAAGCTAGCGAGTACTACGAGCAGTACTTC
CASSEASEYYEQYF
>few|TRBV30|NA|TRBJ2-3
TGTGCCTGGAACGTGGAGAACACAGATACGCAGTATTTT
CAWNVENTDTQYF
>NA|TRBV2|NA|TRBJ2-3
TGTGCCAGCAGGGCCAGGGGCTCGGGAACAGATACGCAGTATTTT
CASRARGSGTDTQYF
>few|TRBV29-1|NA|TRBJ2-7
TGCAGCGTCGATACCCCAGGGTACGAGCAGTACTTC
CSVDTPGYEQYF
>few|TRBV25-1|TRBD1|TRBJ1-2
TGTGCCAGCAGCGACAGGGGATCGATTGGCTACACCTTC
CASSDRGSIGYTF
>many|TRBV20-1|NA|TRBJ2-5
TGCAGTGCTAGAGATGTGAGAGGGCAAGAGACCCAGTACTTC
CSARDVRGQETQYF
>NA|TRBV7-9|NA|TRBJ2-3
TGTGCCAGCAGCCCAACCGTTGGGGTGGATACGCAGTATTTT
CASSPTVGVDTQYF
>NA|TRBV6-1|TRBD2|TRBJ2-3
TGTGCCAGCAGTGAATCTAGCGGGAGTCGGACAGATACGCAGTATTTT
CASSESSGSRTDTQYF
>NA|TRBV2|TRBD2|TRBJ2-7
TGTGCCAGCAGTCTTGCGAGCGGGAGGGCCGTCTACGAGCAGTACTTC
CASSLASGRAVYEQYF
>NA|TRBV28|TRBD2|TRBJ2-5
TGTGCCAGCAGCCCAACTCGCGGTGCGGGAGGGGGATACAATGAGCAGTACTTC
CASSPTRGAGGGYNEQYF
>NA|TRBV28|TRBD1|TRBJ2-7
TGTGCCAGCAGGCCTACGGGACAGCCCTACGAGCAGTACTTC
CASRPTGQPYEQYF
>NA|TRBV27|NA|TRBJ2-7
TGTGCCAGCAGTTTTTCTGCAGGTTTCTACGAGCAGTACTTC
CASSFSAGFYEQYF
>NA|TRBV28|TRBD2|TRBJ2-3
TGTGCCAGCAGTTACACTAGCGGGAGGAGCGCGCAGTATTTT
CASSYTSGRSAQYF
>NA|TRBV28|NA|TRBJ1-2
TGTGCCAGCAATCAAGGGCGCGGCTACACCTTC
CASNQGRGYTF
>once|TRBV5-1|TRBD1|TRBJ1-1
TGCGCCAGCAGCTTTGGACAGGGAGGGGACACTGAAGCTTTCTTT
CASSFGQGGDTEAFF
>few|TRBV7-8|NA|TRBJ2-3
TGTGCCAGCCAGGTCCGGGGCACAGATACGCAGTATTTT
CASQVRGTDTQYF